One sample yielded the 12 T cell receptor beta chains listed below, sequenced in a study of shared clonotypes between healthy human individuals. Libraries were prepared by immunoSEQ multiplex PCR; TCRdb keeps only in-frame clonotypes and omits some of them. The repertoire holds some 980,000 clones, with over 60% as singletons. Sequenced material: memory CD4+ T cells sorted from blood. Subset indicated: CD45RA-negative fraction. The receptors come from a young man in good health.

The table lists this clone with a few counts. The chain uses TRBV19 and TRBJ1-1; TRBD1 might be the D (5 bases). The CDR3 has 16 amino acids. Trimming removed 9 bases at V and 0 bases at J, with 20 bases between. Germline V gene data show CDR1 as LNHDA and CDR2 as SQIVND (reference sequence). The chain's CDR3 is CASRIQGVGVNTEAFF. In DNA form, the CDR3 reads TGTGCCAGCAGAATCCAAGGGGTCGGAGTGAACACTGAAGCTTTCTTT.

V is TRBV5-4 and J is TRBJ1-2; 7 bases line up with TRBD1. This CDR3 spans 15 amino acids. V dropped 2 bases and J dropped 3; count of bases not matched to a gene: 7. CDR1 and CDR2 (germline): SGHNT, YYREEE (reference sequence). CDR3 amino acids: CASSFGQGVDYGYTF. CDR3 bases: TGTGCCAGCAGCTTCGGGCAGGGGGTCGACTATGGCTACACCTTC.

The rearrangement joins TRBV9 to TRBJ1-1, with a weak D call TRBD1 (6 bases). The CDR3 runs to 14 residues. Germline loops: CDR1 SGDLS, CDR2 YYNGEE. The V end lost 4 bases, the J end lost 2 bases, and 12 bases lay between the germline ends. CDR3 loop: CASSHRQDNTEAFF. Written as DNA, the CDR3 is TGTGCCAGCAGCCACCGACAGGACAACACTGAAGCTTTCTTT.

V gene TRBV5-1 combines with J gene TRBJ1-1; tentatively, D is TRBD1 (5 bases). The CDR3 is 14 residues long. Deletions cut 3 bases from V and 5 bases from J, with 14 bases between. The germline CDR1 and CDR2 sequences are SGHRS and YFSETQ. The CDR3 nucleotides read TGCGCCAGCAGCTCGGGCCCCGAGGGGACTGAAGCTTTCTTT. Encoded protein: CASSSGPEGTEAFF.

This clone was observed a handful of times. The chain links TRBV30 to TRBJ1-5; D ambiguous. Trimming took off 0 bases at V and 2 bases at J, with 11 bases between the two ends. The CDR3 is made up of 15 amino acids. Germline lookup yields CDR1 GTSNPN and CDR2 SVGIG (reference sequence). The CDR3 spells CAWSVGGFGNQPQHF. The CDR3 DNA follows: TGTGCCTGGAGTGTTGGAGGATTCGGCAATCAGCCCCAGCATTTT.

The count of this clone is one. The CDR3 DNA reads as TGTGCCAGCAGCGCCGCCGGAGAGGGGTACGAGCAGTACTTC. Its translation: CASSAAGEGYEQYF. The chain employs TRBV2 and TRBJ2-7; D might be TRBD1 or TRBD2, each matching 5 bases. The V end lost 6 bases, the J end lost 4 bases, and 16 bases lay between the germline ends. The CDR3 has 14 amino acids. Germline values: CDR1 SNHLY, CDR2 FYNNEI.

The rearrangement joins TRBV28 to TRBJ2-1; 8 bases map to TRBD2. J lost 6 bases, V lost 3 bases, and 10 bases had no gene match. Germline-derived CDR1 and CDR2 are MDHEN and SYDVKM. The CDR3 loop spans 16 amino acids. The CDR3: CASSFVGGLGGNEQFF. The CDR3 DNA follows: TGTGCCAGCAGTTTCGTCGGGGGACTAGGGGGCAATGAGCAGTTCTTC.

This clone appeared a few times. The DNA for the CDR3 is TGTGCCAGCAGTGGGACAGGGCAAACTGAAGCTTTCTTT. It encodes CASSGTGQTEAFF. The chain combines TRBV2 with TRBJ1-1; TRBD1 matches at 8 bases. Trimming at V came to 4 bases and at J to 5 bases, leaving 3 bases not matched to a gene. Per the germline V gene, CDR1 is SNHLY and CDR2 is FYNNEI. This CDR3 region has 13 residues. The full variable domain, completed using reference TRBV2 and TRBJ1-1, is EPEVTQTPSHQVTQMGQEVILRCVPISNHLYFYWYRQILGQKVEFLVSFYNNEISEKSEIFDDQFSVERPDGSNFTLKIRSTKLEDSAMYFCASSGTGQTEAFFGQGTRLTVV.

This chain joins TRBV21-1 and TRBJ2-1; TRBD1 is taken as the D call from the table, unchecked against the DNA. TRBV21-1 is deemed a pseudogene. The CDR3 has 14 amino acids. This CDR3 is CASSPQGPLNEQFF. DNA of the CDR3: TGTGCCAGCAGCCCTCAGGGGCCCCTGAATGAGCAGTTCTTC.

CDR3 in amino acids: CASSLTAGGTYEQYF. The DNA for the CDR3 is TGTGCCAGCAGCTTAACGGCAGGGGGGACCTACGAGCAGTACTTC. The genes are TRBV7-6 and TRBJ2-7; perhaps TRBD1 as D (7 bases). Per the germline V gene, CDR1 is SGHVS and CDR2 is FNYEAQ. This CDR3 spans 15 amino acids. V lost 2 bases, J lost 2 bases, and 13 bases lay in between.

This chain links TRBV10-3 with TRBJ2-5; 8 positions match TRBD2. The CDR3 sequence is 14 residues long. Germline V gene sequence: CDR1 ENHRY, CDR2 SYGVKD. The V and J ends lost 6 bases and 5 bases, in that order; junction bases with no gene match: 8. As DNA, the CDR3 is TGTGCCATCAGCCCGAGCGGGAGTGGCGAGACCCAGTACTTC. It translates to CAISPSGSGETQYF.

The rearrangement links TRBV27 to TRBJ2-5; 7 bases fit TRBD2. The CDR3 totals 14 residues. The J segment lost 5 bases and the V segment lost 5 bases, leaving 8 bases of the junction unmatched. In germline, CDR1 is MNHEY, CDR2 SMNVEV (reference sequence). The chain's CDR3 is CASSPAGKGETQYF. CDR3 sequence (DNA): TGTGCCAGCAGTCCAGCGGGAAAGGGGGAGACCCAGTACTTC.